This TCR beta chain was captured in a study of cytomegalovirus exposure and HLA in healthy donors. Germline assignment: CDR1 KGHSH and CDR2 LQKENI. With 6 bases removed from V and 6 bases from J, the gap between germline ends came to 20 bases. The CDR3 length is 15 residues. Study-wide findings and caveats: In a later analysis, TCR association rates varied by HLA locus: DRB1 most, HLA-C fewest.

About this clone itself: What it binds is not known.

60 Vbeta and 13 Jbeta primers were used in PCR. Generated by immunoSEQ multiplex PCR, the TCRdb table keeps only in-frame clones and is missing some. This sample has around 300,000 clones; just over 70% occur once, and the top ten carry 2% to 2.5%. This chain connects TRBV18 to TRBJ1-2; D perhaps matches TRBD1 (6 bases). Sequencing was done on a sample of PBMCs. The TCR sequence derives from a female donor in good health and CMV-seronegative. The CDR3 loop is CASSHSQGAIDGYTF. The CDR3 coding sequence is TGTGCCAGCTCTCACTCACAGGGTGCGATCGATGGCTACACCTTC.